The 23 T cell receptor beta chains below were found in one sample sequenced in a study of tumor-infiltrating lymphocytes in primary liver carcinoma. The template, about 510 ng total RNA, yielded TCR beta cDNA made with a constant-region primer. The TCR beta library was amplified through three nested multiplex PCR rounds in a modified ARM-PCR procedure. Running roughly 10 cycles apiece, the first two PCR rounds relied on TRBV1-TRBV30 forward primers together with a C-beta reverse primer. TCRdb processed the multiplex PCR reads anew with MiXCR; each CDR3 protein has one entry. The table has fewer than 250,000 distinct CDR3 sequences, approximately 86% seen once. DNA and RNA were both co-extracted from 20-30 mg of bulk tissue that had not been sorted. Material for sequencing was tumor tissue from primary liver carcinoma. These receptor sequences come from a man aged 35-49 years with primary liver carcinoma and hepatitis B virus infection.

This clonotype was recorded only once. At one of its ends the junction is not consistent with the germline gene, which may arise from a read error. The chain joins TRBV12-3 or TRBV12-4 to TRBJ2-7; D is unclear. CDR3 length: 12 residues. Written as DNA, the CDR3 is TGTGCCAGCTGTTTCCAGACCTACGAGCATTACTTC. This gives the protein CASCFQTYEHYF.

Concerning this clonotype itself: The junction differs from germline at one of its ends, possibly a read error. J is TRBJ1-1 and V is TRBV29-1; D remains unclear. The CDR3 consists of 13 residues. CDR1 is SQVTM, CDR2 ANQGSEA, per germline. The CDR3 DNA sequence: TGCAGCGCCGTATACGGGCTGAACAGTGAAGCTTTCTTT. It translates to CSAVYGLNSEAFF.

On this clonotype itself: Germline is not matched at one junction end, which may reflect a read error. The genes are TRBV4-3 and TRBJ2-4; D not certain. The CDR3 runs 16 residues. Germline values: CDR1 LGHNA, CDR2 YSLEER. CDR3 bases: TGCGCCAGCAGCCAAGATGGCAGCCTGGCCAAAAACGTTCAGTATTTC. Translation: CASSQDGSLAKNVQYF.

This chain uses TRBV6-6 with TRBJ2-3, with TRBD1 as a possible D gene (5 bases). Looked up from germline, CDR1 is MNHNY and CDR2 is SVGAGI (reference sequence). This CDR3 region has 15 residues. Here the CDR3 DNA reads TGTGTAAGCAGTCTCGACCTAGGGGGCACAGATACGCAGTATTTT. Protein sequence: CVSSLDLGGTDTQYF.

Worth noting for this clonotype: The final CDR3 position lacks the conserved phenylalanine or tryptophan, pointing to a likely read error. The chain links TRBV7-9 to TRBJ2-2, with TRBD1 matching 8 bases. The V gene end was trimmed by 7 bases and the J gene end by 5 bases; junction bases not matched to a gene: 9. Germline V CDR1 and CDR2: SEHNR, FQNEAQ (reference sequence). The CDR3 runs to 15 residues. The CDR3 sequence: CASKPGQAGTGELFY. For the CDR3, the DNA is TGTGCCAGCAAACCGGGACAGGCGGGGACCGGGGAGCTGTTTTAT.

On this clonotype: Germline is not matched at one junction end, which may reflect a read error. The rearrangement joins TRBV10-2 to TRBJ2-7; TRBD1 might be the D (5 bases). The CDR3 length is 13 residues. The germline V gene has CDR1 WSHSY and CDR2 SAAADI. This CDR3 is CANSGAPYYEQYF. DNA of the CDR3: TGCGCCAACAGTGGGGCACCCTACTACGAGCAATACTTC.

On this clonotype itself: Germline is not matched at one junction end, which may reflect a read error. The chain combines TRBV28 with TRBJ2-1; no firm D call. In germline, CDR1 is MDHEN, CDR2 SYDVKM. The CDR3 sequence is 15 residues long. This CDR3 reads CASSLVGASGNGQFF. DNA for the CDR3: TGTGCCAGCAGTTTAGTTGGCGCATCTGGGAATGGGCAGTTCTTC.

To note about this clonotype: A read error may produce the germline difference seen at one junction end. V gene TRBV7-9 combines with J gene TRBJ2-5; D is possibly TRBD1 or TRBD2 (6 bases each). This CDR3 has 15 amino acids. Germline lookup yields CDR1 SEHNR and CDR2 FQNEAQ (reference sequence). In nucleotides, the CDR3 is TGTGTCAGCAGCCCACGGGGGCGGGACAAAGAGACCCAGTACTTC. This sequence encodes CVSSPRGRDKETQYF.

Concerning this clonotype: An end of the junction differs from the germline gene, which may be a read error. J is TRBJ2-7 and V is TRBV11-1; perhaps TRBD2 as D (6 bases). The germline V gene encodes CDR1 SGHAT and CDR2 FQDESV (reference sequence). The CDR3 extends over 13 amino acids. This CDR3 reads CASSPRSDYEQYF. As DNA, the CDR3 is TGTGCCAGCAGCCCGCGTTCGGACTACGAGCAGTATTTC.

With regard to this clonotype: A junction end diverges from the germline sequence, so it may reflect a read error. This chain joins TRBV5-1 and TRBJ2-7; D is perhaps TRBD2 (5 bases). Looked up from germline, CDR1 is SGHRS and CDR2 is YFSETQ. The CDR3 consists of 15 residues. CDR3 nucleotide sequence: TGCGCCAGTAGCTCCGCCAGGACTGGACCCTACGAGCAGTACTTC. Protein sequence: CASSSARTGPYEQYF.

This clonotype showed up just once. The conserved closing phenylalanine or tryptophan is absent in this CDR3, likely reflecting a read error. The rearrangement links TRBV4-2 to TRBJ2-3, with 8 bases aligning to TRBD2. CDR3 size: 19 residues. Trimming at V came to 2 bases and at J to 3 bases, leaving 16 bases not matched to a gene. Germline-derived CDR1 and CDR2 are LGHNA and YNFKEQ. CDR3 loop: CASSQWVTGGPVGTDTQYI. CDR3 DNA: TGTGCCAGCAGCCAATGGGTAACGGGAGGGCCGGTTGGGACAGATACGCAGTATATT.

CDR3 sequence (DNA): TGTGCCAGCAGTTTCCAGGGGCAGGGGGCGTTTAAGCAGTACTTC. Its translation: CASSFQGQGAFKQYF. The V and J genes are TRBV28 and TRBJ2-7; 8 bases map to TRBD1. The J segment lost 8 bases and the V segment lost 3 bases, leaving 12 bases of the junction unmatched. The germline gives CDR1 MDHEN, CDR2 SYDVKM. The CDR3 contains 15 residues.

With regard to this clonotype: Relative to the germline gene, one junction end is altered; a read error may explain this. The chain has TRBV12-3 or TRBV12-4 and TRBJ1-5; D is uncertain. The CDR3 is 15 amino acids. CDR3 DNA: TGTGCCAGCAGTTTAAACCGGGGTAGCAAACAGCCCCAGCATTTT. Its translation: CASSLNRGSKQPQHF.

The chain combines TRBV29-1 with TRBJ2-5, with TRBD2 as a possible D gene (5 bases). Germline V gene data show CDR1 as SQVTM and CDR2 as ANQGSEA. CDR3 size: 11 residues. Trimming removed 7 bases from V and 6 bases from J, with 12 bases in between. This CDR3 is CSATPGKTQYF. CDR3 in DNA: TGCAGCGCTACGCCGGGGAAGACCCAGTACTTC. The full variable domain, its missing parts supplied by reference TRBV29-1 and TRBJ2-5, is SAVISQKPSRDICQRGTSLTIQCQVDSQVTMMFWYRQQPGQSLTLIATANQGSEATYESGFVIDKFPISRPNLTFSTLTVSNMSPEDSSIYLCSATPGKTQYFGPGTRLLVL.

This clonotype came up once. In this CDR3 the conserved last residue, phenylalanine or tryptophan, is missing, so a read error is likely. The chain is built from TRBV5-6 and TRBJ1-5; D gene uncertain. CDR1 and CDR2 (germline): SGHDT, YYEEEE. V was clipped by 0 bases and J by 3 bases, with 7 bases between them. The length of the CDR3 is 14 residues. Here the CDR3 reads CASSLGLDNQPQHS. Here the CDR3 DNA reads TGTGCCAGCAGCTTGGGGCTCGACAATCAGCCCCAGCATTCT.

Remarks on this clonotype: Germline and junction disagree at one end, which may indicate a read error. V gene TRBV29-1 combines with J gene TRBJ2-1; the match to TRBD2 covers 7 bases. Germline V gene lookup returns CDR1 SQVTM and CDR2 ANQGSEA. The CDR3 consists of 14 residues. The CDR3 is CSGTVSGTYNERFF. The DNA for the CDR3 is TGCAGCGGGACTGTGAGCGGGACCTACAATGAGCGGTTCTTC.

In this sample, this clonotype turned up many times. The chain joins TRBV28 to TRBJ2-1; a possible D gene is TRBD2 (6 bases). This CDR3 is built from 14 residues. V lost 6 bases, J lost 6 bases, and 15 bases lay in between. Germline V CDR1 and CDR2: MDHEN, SYDVKM. CDR3 protein: CASSSGLRFNEQFF. Written as DNA, the CDR3 is TGTGCCAGCAGCTCGGGACTCCGATTCAATGAGCAGTTCTTC.

Worth noting for this clonotype: Sequence at one end of the junction differs from germline and may be a read error. J is TRBJ1-2 and V is TRBV6-2 or TRBV6-3; D unclear. CDR1 MNHEY and CDR2 SVGEGT come from the germline V gene. The CDR3 is 14 residues long. The CDR3, as DNA: TGTGCCAGCAGCTCCGGAACAATTAACTATGGTTACACCTTC. Its translation: CASSSGTINYGYTF.

Worth noting for this clonotype: At one boundary the junction diverges from the germline segment, which might be a read error. The rearrangement joins TRBV12-3 or TRBV12-4 to TRBJ2-1; 7 nucleotides line up with TRBD2. The CDR3 covers 15 residues. CDR3 sequence (DNA): TGTGCCAGCAGTTTGAGGACTAGTGGGAACTACGAGCACTTCTTC. It is translated as CASSLRTSGNYEHFF.

The V call is TRBV29-1, the J call TRBJ1-1; possible D gene TRBD1, 5 bases. The CDR3 contains 15 residues. V shed 7 bases and J shed 4 bases, with 22 bases lying between them. Germline V gene data show CDR1 as SQVTM and CDR2 as ANQGSEA. The CDR3 region is CSGIPGWGMTTEAFF. DNA for the CDR3: TGCAGCGGTATACCGGGTTGGGGGATGACCACTGAAGCTTTCTTT. Filled out from reference TRBV29-1 and TRBJ1-1, the complete variable domain reads SAVISQKPSRDICQRGTSLTIQCQVDSQVTMMFWYRQQPGQSLTLIATANQGSEATYESGFVIDKFPISRPNLTFSTLTVSNMSPEDSSIYLCSGIPGWGMTTEAFFGQGTRLTVV.

A remark on this clonotype: One end of the junction does not line up with germline, which may come from a read error. This chain joins TRBV10-3 and TRBJ2-1; D may be TRBD1 or TRBD2 (5 bases each). CDR3 length: 12 amino acids. The germline gives CDR1 ENHRY, CDR2 SYGVKD. This CDR3 is CATERDHNEQFF. In DNA, the CDR3 is TGTGCTACCGAAAGGGACCACAATGAGCAATTCTTC.

There are a few counts of this clonotype. The chain carries TRBV7-8 and TRBJ2-3; possibly TRBD2 for D (6 bases). The CDR3 consists of 15 residues. The V gene's germline CDR1 is SGHVS and CDR2 FQNEAQ. V gave up 1 base and J gave up 2 bases, with 10 bases separating them. The CDR3 sequence: CASSLVGLTTDTQYF. The CDR3 DNA is TGTGCCAGCAGCTTAGTGGGACTGACCACAGATACGCAGTATTTT.

Concerning this clonotype itself: Sequence at one end of the junction differs from germline and may be a read error. This rearrangement joins TRBV13 to TRBJ1-6, with 7 bases matching TRBD1. This CDR3 is 16 amino acids long. Germline V CDR1 and CDR2: PRHDT, FYEKMQ (reference sequence). The CDR3 coding sequence is TGTGCCAGCAGCTTACCCGGGGACAGAGGCGATTCACCCTTCCACTTT. Translating it yields CASSLPGDRGDSPFHF. The full variable domain, completed using reference TRBV13 and TRBJ1-6, is AAGVIQSPRHLIKEKRETATLKCYPIPRHDTVYWYQQGPGQDPQFLISFYEKMQSDKGSIPDRFSAQQFSDYHSELNMSSLELGDSALYFCASSLPGDRGDSPFHFGNGTRLTVT.